This T cell receptor beta chain emerged from a study of memory CD4+ T cells and cytomegalovirus serostatus. Single viable CD3+CD4+CD8-CD45RO+ cells were sorted as the memory CD4+ T cells. Total CD4+ T cells were enriched by CD4 positive selection. TCRdb's copy holds only in-frame clones and misses some; the assay was immunoSEQ multiplex PCR. The repertoire holds 85,000 to 100,000 clones, over 70% seen once, with 3.6% in the top ten. Germline V gives CDR1 SGHDN, CDR2 FVKESK. The CDR3 is made up of 13 amino acids. With 2 bases removed from V and 7 bases from J, the gap between germline ends came to 8 bases.

The TCR was taken from an adult in good health and CMV-seropositive. The genes are TRBV14 and TRBJ2-2; D ambiguous. The specimen was memory CD4+ T cells from blood. CDR3 coding DNA: TGTGCCAGCAGCCAATTACTCGGCGGGGAGCTGTTTTTT. This encodes CASSQLLGGELFF.